A selection of T cell receptor beta chains follows, all from one sample in a study of T cell changes during pregnancy in multiple sclerosis. Sequencing used immunoSEQ multiplex PCR; TCRdb keeps in-frame clones, though not all of them. The sample has around 66,000 clones, roughly 89% seen once. The source material was peripheral blood, sampled in the third trimester of pregnancy. The receptors here all came from a female donor in good health, enrolled as a control in a pregnancy study. The conserved cysteine and the conserved F or W are not part of the CDR3 here. The order of the fields is clone size, J gene, V gene, CDR3 protein. The size field is filled for only some rows; it gives once, few, many or a size class.

abundance: NA
j_gene: TRBJ2-7
v_gene: TRBV19
CDR3aa: ASSIHPDNSYEQY

abundance: NA
j_gene: TRBJ2-3
v_gene: TRBV27
CDR3aa: ASSSEQGWGDTQY

abundance: NA
j_gene: TRBJ2-2
v_gene: TRBV9
CDR3aa: ASARLAGNTGELF

abundance: NA
j_gene: TRBJ2-2
v_gene: TRBV18
CDR3aa: ASSPRLADTMGELF

abundance: NA
j_gene: TRBJ2-7
v_gene: TRBV13
CDR3aa: ASSFRDRGRSSYEQY

abundance: NA
j_gene: TRBJ1-1
v_gene: TRBV2
CDR3aa: ASRVPGRSAGTEAF

abundance: NA
j_gene: TRBJ2-2
v_gene: TRBV4-2
CDR3aa: ASSQDPVRVATGELF

abundance: NA
j_gene: TRBJ2-2
v_gene: TRBV19
CDR3aa: ASYRQGGNTGELF

abundance: medium-sized
j_gene: TRBJ1-5
v_gene: TRBV27
CDR3aa: ASSFHRGSQPQH

abundance: NA
j_gene: TRBJ1-1
v_gene: TRBV20-1
CDR3aa: SAPGQIGAF

abundance: NA
j_gene: TRBJ2-3
v_gene: TRBV9
CDR3aa: ASSVASGGKYTDTQY

abundance: NA
j_gene: TRBJ2-1
v_gene: TRBV6-6
CDR3aa: ASSQQGPYNEQF

abundance: NA
j_gene: TRBJ2-5
v_gene: TRBV18
CDR3aa: ASSPLRETQY

abundance: NA
j_gene: TRBJ1-1
v_gene: TRBV6-6
CDR3aa: ASSQDRGWTEAF

abundance: NA
j_gene: TRBJ2-7
v_gene: TRBV6-5
CDR3aa: ASSYSNRNEQY

abundance: NA
j_gene: TRBJ2-3
v_gene: TRBV7-7
CDR3aa: ASSYGGTDTQY

abundance: NA
j_gene: TRBJ1-5
v_gene: TRBV6-1
CDR3aa: ASSEGYYGQKDQPQH

abundance: NA
j_gene: TRBJ2-7
v_gene: TRBV27
CDR3aa: ASSPSSGTGDYEQY

abundance: NA
j_gene: TRBJ2-7
v_gene: TRBV6-5
CDR3aa: ASRLTGTGAYEQY

abundance: NA
j_gene: TRBJ2-1
v_gene: TRBV18
CDR3aa: ASSPVGSSYNEQF

abundance: NA
j_gene: TRBJ2-1
v_gene: TRBV19
CDR3aa: ASSIGTSGHNEQF

abundance: NA
j_gene: TRBJ2-1
v_gene: TRBV6-4
CDR3aa: ASSDSQKRGGLYNEQF

abundance: NA
j_gene: TRBJ2-1
v_gene: TRBV27
CDR3aa: ASSPSEGAGEF

abundance: NA
j_gene: TRBJ2-1
v_gene: TRBV7-2
CDR3aa: ASSLVESGNEQF

abundance: NA
j_gene: TRBJ2-1
v_gene: TRBV27
CDR3aa: ASSGLAGLNEQF

abundance: NA
j_gene: TRBJ1-1
v_gene: TRBV6-5
CDR3aa: ASSTVQGKSEAF

abundance: NA
j_gene: TRBJ2-1
v_gene: TRBV11-1
CDR3aa: ASSWGVERGYNEQF

abundance: NA
j_gene: TRBJ2-1
v_gene: TRBV7-9
CDR3aa: ASSSGLRNNEQF

abundance: NA
j_gene: TRBJ2-7
v_gene: TRBV19
CDR3aa: ASSILTDLGAEQY

abundance: NA
j_gene: TRBJ1-5
v_gene: TRBV28
CDR3aa: ASSDTRGGPNQPQH

abundance: NA
j_gene: TRBJ2-1
v_gene: TRBV7-9
CDR3aa: ASSLASSNEQF

abundance: NA
j_gene: TRBJ1-2
v_gene: TRBV6-5
CDR3aa: ASSPDSALNYGYT

abundance: NA
j_gene: TRBJ2-1
v_gene: TRBV28
CDR3aa: ASSFPAGGRDEQF

abundance: NA
j_gene: TRBJ1-1
v_gene: TRBV6-5
CDR3aa: ASRVNRAANTEAF

abundance: NA
j_gene: TRBJ1-3
v_gene: TRBV4-1
CDR3aa: ASSLQTTGHSSGNTIY

abundance: NA
j_gene: TRBJ1-2
v_gene: TRBV10-3
CDR3aa: AIRIRVVANYGYT

abundance: NA
j_gene: TRBJ1-4
v_gene: TRBV30
CDR3aa: ASEGEGGLRRKLF

abundance: NA
j_gene: TRBJ2-5
v_gene: TRBV5-1
CDR3aa: ASSKGVTSQETQY

abundance: NA
j_gene: TRBJ1-1
v_gene: TRBV28
CDR3aa: ASSSRQGEYTEAF

abundance: NA
j_gene: TRBJ2-7
v_gene: TRBV19
CDR3aa: ASTPQLGGSYEQY

abundance: NA
j_gene: TRBJ2-1
v_gene: TRBV28
CDR3aa: ASTGTGSLNEQF

abundance: NA
j_gene: TRBJ2-3
v_gene: TRBV5-1
CDR3aa: ASSDGTSYTDTQY

abundance: NA
j_gene: TRBJ1-4
v_gene: TRBV19
CDR3aa: ASSTGTVNEKLF

abundance: once
j_gene: TRBJ2-1
v_gene: TRBV13
CDR3aa: ASSLDRVEQF

abundance: NA
j_gene: TRBJ2-3
v_gene: TRBV5-4
CDR3aa: ASSFPSGFTDTQY

abundance: few
j_gene: TRBJ1-2
v_gene: TRBV4-1
CDR3aa: ASSQDGTGLGYT

abundance: few
j_gene: TRBJ2-2
v_gene: TRBV12-5
CDR3aa: ASGLGQGSTGELF

abundance: NA
j_gene: TRBJ1-1
v_gene: TRBV14
CDR3aa: ASSQLGANTEAF

abundance: NA
j_gene: TRBJ1-1
v_gene: TRBV6-5
CDR3aa: ASSPRTGKFTEAF

abundance: NA
j_gene: TRBJ1-6
v_gene: TRBV27
CDR3aa: ASSWGQGYNSPLH

abundance: NA
j_gene: TRBJ1-2
v_gene: TRBV5-8
CDR3aa: ASSFLVVVEGTPALGGYT

abundance: NA
j_gene: TRBJ2-7
v_gene: TRBV4-2
CDR3aa: ASSQELAGGLLGQY

abundance: NA
j_gene: TRBJ1-2
v_gene: TRBV2
CDR3aa: ASRGDRGRGYT

abundance: NA
j_gene: TRBJ1-1
v_gene: TRBV2
CDR3aa: ASSDLTEAF

abundance: NA
j_gene: TRBJ2-3
v_gene: TRBV6-5
CDR3aa: ASTVTGNSADTQY

abundance: NA
j_gene: TRBJ2-7
v_gene: TRBV4-1
CDR3aa: ASSHHTGTGDGEQY

abundance: NA
j_gene: TRBJ2-7
v_gene: TRBV18
CDR3aa: ASSPTGRSYEQY